There are many counts of the clone carrying this TCR beta chain. Antigen: not known. The sample originates from a study of T-cell reconstitution after alpha-beta-depleted transplantation in children. A TCRbeta library incorporating unique molecular identifiers was prepared. TCRdb analysed the PCR reads with MiXCR anew, one entry per CDR3 protein. The sample carries roughly 280,000 distinct CDR3 sequences, 11% recorded once. Broader study findings: Elevated TCRbeta diversity at day 60 was traced, in some patients, to surviving recipient T cells and thymic progenitors. Reported findings indicate that, about two months after transplant, alpha-beta T cells came from several hundred expanded clones, which were derived from non-depleted graft cells. One year post-transplant, T-cell counts and diversity were largely derived from T cells produced anew.

Germline V lookup: CDR1 SSHAT, CDR2 FNYEAQ (reference sequence). There are 13 residues in the CDR3. Between the trimmed V and J ends, which lost 3 bases and 4 bases, there was a span of 7 bases. The clonotype originates from a male patient aged 2 to 10 who had a stem cell transplant for chronic granulomatous disease, so the T cells may come from the graft donor. The sequencing used peripheral blood, collected 180 days after TCRalphabeta/CD19-depleted stem cell transplant. The chain is built from TRBV7-7 and TRBJ2-1; no clear D. CDR3 region: CASSFSRYNEQFF. Here the CDR3 DNA reads TGTGCCAGCAGCTTTTCTCGATACAATGAGCAGTTCTTC.